This T cell receptor (beta chain) was captured by sequencing in a study of T cell responses to AZD1222 COVID-19 vaccine. Details on this clone: As yet, its antigen is unknown.

Points from the study as a whole: After the peak T cell response, and only then, were repertoires sampled. After two AZD1222 doses, spike-specific TCR breadth and depth rose versus day 0. Mostly white British, mostly female donors; authors suggested clonal diversity may be underestimated. Close to half of all spike-specific TCRs reportedly target regions of the variants that are unmutated.

TCRdb's copy holds only in-frame clones and misses some; the assay was immunoSEQ multiplex PCR. The profile covers some 150,000 clones, with 94% appearing a single time and roughly 1.2% taken by the ten largest. The V gene lost 7 bases and the J gene lost 3 bases, with 7 bases spanning the gap. CDR1 is LGHNT, CDR2 FRNRAP, per germline. The CDR3 consists of 12 residues. This sequence originates from an adult in good health. The sample here was peripheral blood, taken on day 0 of AZD1222 vaccination. The rearrangement uses TRBV12-5 and TRBJ1-5; D remains ambiguous. CDR3 sequence reads: CASALINQPQHF. The CDR3 DNA is TGTGCTAGTGCCCTCATCAATCAGCCCCAGCATTTT.